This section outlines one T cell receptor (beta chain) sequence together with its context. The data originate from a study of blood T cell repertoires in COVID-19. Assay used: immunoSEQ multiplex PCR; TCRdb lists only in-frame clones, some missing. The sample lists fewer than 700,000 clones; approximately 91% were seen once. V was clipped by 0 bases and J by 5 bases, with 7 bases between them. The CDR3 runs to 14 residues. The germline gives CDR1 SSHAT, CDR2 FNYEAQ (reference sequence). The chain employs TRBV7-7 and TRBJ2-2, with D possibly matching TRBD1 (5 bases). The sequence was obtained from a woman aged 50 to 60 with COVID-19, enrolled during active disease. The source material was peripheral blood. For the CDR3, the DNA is TGTGCCAGCAGCTTAGCGCAGGGAACCGGGGAGCTGTTTTTT. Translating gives CASSLAQGTGELFF.